This is a list of T cell receptor beta chains from one sample in a study of cytomegalovirus exposure and HLA in healthy donors. Assay used: immunoSEQ multiplex PCR; TCRdb lists only in-frame clones, some missing. The sample lists roughly 93,000 clones, about four fifths seen once, with approximately 9.2% in the top ten. Specimen: PBMCs. The receptors shown here come from a human donor in good health. The CDR3 runs from the conserved cysteine through the conserved F or W. The order of the fields is J gene, clone size, V gene, D gene, CDR3 protein, CDR3 DNA. D genes are given only for firm matches. Rows may omit the clone size; those that give it use once, few, many or a size class.

TRBJ2-7 NA TRBV6-1 TRBD1 CASRGTGGPYEQYF TGTGCCAGCCGGGGAACAGGGGGACCCTACGAGCAGTACTTC
TRBJ2-1 NA TRBV10-3 TRBD1 CAIIRTGATINNEQFF TGTGCCATCATCAGAACAGGGGCGACGATAAACAATGAGCAGTTCTTC
TRBJ1-2 NA TRBV2 NA CASSDGVYGYTF TGTGCCAGCAGTGACGGGGTCTATGGCTACACCTTC
TRBJ1-1 NA TRBV27 TRBD1 CASSSLIRGRNTEAFF TGTGCCAGCAGTTCTCTGATCAGGGGGAGAAACACTGAAGCTTTCTTT
TRBJ2-3 NA TRBV10-2 TRBD2 CASSEASGTTGTDTQYF TGCGCCAGCAGTGAGGCTAGCGGGACCACTGGCACAGATACGCAGTATTTT
TRBJ1-1 few TRBV7-9 NA CATLSLSGRGPNTEAFF TGTGCCACCCTCTCTCTCTCGGGCAGGGGTCCGAACACTGAAGCTTTCTTT
TRBJ1-2 NA TRBV6-5 NA CASSLGGSNYGYTF TGTGCCAGCAGTTTGGGAGGGAGTAACTATGGCTACACCTTC
TRBJ2-7 NA TRBV20-1 NA CSASLEYEQYF TGCAGTGCTAGTCTAGAGTACGAGCAGTACTTC
TRBJ2-7 NA TRBV4-3 TRBD2 CASSQDRVSGLVPYEQYF TGCGCCAGCAGCCAAGATAGGGTTAGCGGGTTGGTCCCCTACGAGCAGTACTTC
TRBJ2-1 few TRBV19 TRBD1 CASRRGTGGYEQFF TGTGCCAGTCGCCGGGGGACAGGGGGTTATGAGCAGTTCTTC
TRBJ2-1 NA TRBV2 TRBD2 CASSLGLAYNEQFF TGTGCCAGCAGTCTAGGACTAGCTTACAATGAGCAGTTCTTC
TRBJ2-5 once TRBV5-6 NA CARGSAQYF TGTGCCCGGGGGAGCGCCCAGTACTTC
TRBJ1-2 NA TRBV5-5 TRBD1 CASSWGQSPSGYTF TGTGCCAGCAGCTGGGGACAGAGCCCCTCTGGCTACACCTTC
TRBJ1-4 NA TRBV5-1 NA CASTDEKLFF TGCGCCAGCACGGATGAAAAACTGTTTTTT
TRBJ1-1 NA TRBV2 TRBD1 CASSRDRTTEAFF TGTGCCAGCAGTCGGGACAGAACCACTGAAGCTTTCTTT
TRBJ2-7 NA TRBV2 TRBD2 CASSESLTSGSDEQYF TGTGCCAGCAGTGAATCATTAACTAGCGGGAGTGACGAGCAGTACTTC
TRBJ1-3 NA TRBV10-2 TRBD1 CASSDRTGGPLRTIYF TGCGCCAGCAGTGATAGGACAGGGGGCCCTCTGCGGACCATATATTTT
TRBJ1-2 NA TRBV2 TRBD1 CASTQGAIDGYTF TGTGCCAGCACACAGGGGGCTATTGATGGCTACACCTTC
TRBJ2-1 NA TRBV4-3 TRBD2 CASSQGRRGSSYNEQFF TGCGCCAGCAGCCAAGGTCGGCGGGGGAGCTCCTACAATGAGCAGTTCTTC
TRBJ1-1 once TRBV6-1 TRBD1 CASSPDRASEAFF TGTGCCAGCAGTCCCGACAGGGCCTCTGAAGCTTTCTTT
TRBJ2-7 NA TRBV5-5 NA CASIATGNPAGAHEQYF TGTGCCAGCATCGCGACAGGGAATCCAGCGGGAGCCCACGAGCAGTACTTC
TRBJ1-4 NA TRBV6-5 TRBD1 CASSYSGQLNEKLFF TGTGCCAGCAGTTACTCGGGACAGCTTAATGAAAAACTGTTTTTT
TRBJ2-1 once TRBV4-2 NA CASSQFGGAYNEQFF TGTGCCAGCAGCCAATTTGGGGGCGCCTACAATGAGCAGTTCTTC
TRBJ2-2 NA TRBV19 TRBD2 CASSWLAGGSNTGELFF TGTGCCAGTAGTTGGCTAGCGGGGGGTTCGAACACCGGGGAGCTGTTTTTT
TRBJ1-5 few TRBV2 NA CASSEGGDSNQPQHF TGTGCCAGCAGTGAAGGGGGGGATAGCAATCAGCCCCAGCATTTT
TRBJ1-2 NA TRBV15 TRBD1 CATTREGRGRYGYTF TGTGCCACCACCAGAGAAGGCAGGGGGCGTTATGGCTACACCTTC
TRBJ2-5 NA TRBV27 NA CASEPSGQGGETQYF TGTGCCAGCGAACCGTCCGGGCAGGGGGGTGAGACCCAGTACTTC
TRBJ1-1 once TRBV10-3 TRBD1 CAISENVPGQGLNTEAFF TGTGCCATCAGTGAGAATGTCCCGGGACAGGGACTGAACACTGAAGCTTTCTTT
TRBJ2-7 NA TRBV5-6 NA CASSLPRDPGASYEQYF TGTGCCAGCAGCTTGCCCAGAGATCCGGGAGCGAGCTACGAGCAGTACTTC
TRBJ1-5 NA TRBV28 TRBD1 CASSSYRGQGDQPQHF TGTGCCAGCAGTTCCTACAGGGGGCAAGGGGATCAGCCCCAGCATTTT
TRBJ2-7 few TRBV5-1 NA CASSPGQSPYEQYF TGCGCCAGCAGCCCAGGACAGAGCCCCTACGAGCAGTACTTC
TRBJ2-5 NA TRBV2 NA CASRNSRQETQYF TGTGCCAGCAGAAACTCGCGACAAGAGACCCAGTACTTC
TRBJ2-5 NA TRBV5-1 NA CASSLLIQETQYF TGCGCCAGCAGCTTACTGATCCAAGAGACCCAGTACTTC
TRBJ2-5 NA TRBV15 TRBD2 CATSRAGTSGQETQYF TGTGCCACCAGCAGAGCCGGGACTAGCGGACAAGAGACCCAGTACTTC
TRBJ2-1 few TRBV5-1 NA CASSLDRTSYNEQFF TGCGCCAGCAGCTTGGACAGGACCTCCTACAATGAGCAGTTCTTC
TRBJ2-7 NA TRBV12-5 TRBD1 CASGSGQGAQEQYF TGTGCTAGTGGTTCAGGACAGGGGGCACAAGAGCAGTACTTC
TRBJ2-7 NA TRBV9 TRBD1 CASSLPGDRAEQYF TGTGCCAGCAGCCTCCCCGGGGACAGGGCCGAGCAGTACTTC
TRBJ1-3 few TRBV6-1 TRBD1 CASSAIGTGGNTIYF TGTGCCAGCAGTGCGATCGGGACAGGGGGAAACACCATATATTTT
TRBJ1-4 few TRBV6-6 TRBD1 CASRDGTGGLFEKLFF TGTGCCAGCAGAGACGGGACAGGGGGCCTTTTCGAAAAACTGTTTTTT
TRBJ2-4 NA TRBV19 TRBD1 CASRATGGLAKNIQYF TGTGCCAGTAGAGCTACAGGGGGATTAGCCAAAAACATTCAGTACTTC
TRBJ1-2 NA TRBV4-1 NA CASSQDKGGYGYTF TGCGCCAGCAGCCAAGACAAAGGAGGCTATGGCTACACCTTC
TRBJ2-7 NA TRBV19 NA CASSAGYEQYF TGTGCCAGTAGCGCGGGGTACGAGCAGTACTTC
TRBJ1-4 NA TRBV30 NA CAWTFGQAGSEKLFF TGTGCCTGGACTTTCGGGCAGGCGGGTTCTGAAAAACTGTTTTTT
TRBJ1-5 NA TRBV6-5 NA CASRTGLSNQPQHF TGTGCCAGCAGGACAGGACTTAGCAATCAGCCCCAGCATTTT
TRBJ1-1 NA TRBV18 NA CASSPPQGSAFF TGTGCCAGCTCACCCCCCCAGGGATCCGCTTTCTTT
TRBJ2-7 once TRBV6-5 NA CASSYSRRAGHYEQYF TGTGCCAGCAGTTACTCGAGGCGGGCTGGTCACTACGAGCAGTACTTC
TRBJ1-1 NA TRBV4-1 NA CASSQSGEANTEAFF TGCGCCAGCAGCCAGAGTGGGGAGGCGAACACTGAAGCTTTCTTT
TRBJ1-2 few TRBV7-2 NA CASSLWQNYGYTF TGTGCCAGCAGCTTATGGCAGAACTATGGCTACACCTTC
TRBJ2-7 NA TRBV11-3 TRBD2 CASSWTSGYEQYF TGTGCCAGCAGCTGGACTAGCGGATACGAGCAGTACTTC
TRBJ1-1 NA TRBV10-3 TRBD1 CAIRSTGENTEAFF TGTGCCATCAGGTCGACAGGGGAGAACACTGAAGCTTTCTTT
TRBJ1-2 NA TRBV10-3 TRBD1 CAISELPAGQTYGYTF TGTGCCATCAGTGAGCTGCCCGCGGGACAGACCTATGGCTACACCTTC
TRBJ2-7 NA TRBV29-1 NA CSVGEDYEQYF TGCAGCGTTGGGGAGGACTACGAGCAGTACTTC
TRBJ2-3 NA TRBV19 NA CASTLPLQGSYTDTQYF TGTGCCAGTACCCTACCCCTACAGGGTTCGTACACAGATACGCAGTATTTT
TRBJ1-1 NA TRBV5-5 NA CASSATRVSYTEAFF TGTGCCAGCAGCGCCACCAGGGTATCGTACACTGAAGCTTTCTTT
TRBJ1-5 few TRBV2 NA CASLRDSNQPQHF TGTGCCAGCCTGAGAGATAGCAATCAGCCCCAGCATTTT
TRBJ1-1 NA TRBV5-1 TRBD1 CASRITGANTEAFF TGCGCCAGCAGGATAACAGGGGCGAACACTGAAGCTTTCTTT